This T cell receptor beta chain derives from a study of lymphopenia after photon versus proton radiotherapy. Whole-study results and caveats: Post-nadir TCR diversity decline inversely tracked overall survival among those who died. After the lymphocyte nadir, photon-treated repertoires showed oligoclonal expansion, especially of CD8+ Temra cells.

Germline CDR1 is MGHDK and CDR2 is SYGVNS. The ends lost 4 bases at V and 7 bases at J; junction bases unmatched: 4. The CDR3 has 13 amino acids. Of note for this clone: What it binds is not known.

Produced via immunoSEQ multiplex PCR; TCRdb's table is partial and in-frame only. Of around 25,000 clones listed, 75% to 90% are singletons. The chain employs TRBV25-1 and TRBJ2-1; 7 bases are shared with TRBD1. The sequenced sample was peripheral blood, obtained from a patient treated with photon-based radiotherapy. The receptor's source is a man in his thirties or forties with gastric cancer. For the CDR3, the DNA is TGTGCCAGCAGTGGACAACAGGGGAATGAGCAGTTCTTC. As protein: CASSGQQGNEQFF.